These 21 T cell receptor beta chains originate from one sample sequenced in a study of cytomegalovirus exposure and HLA in healthy donors. Use of 60 Vbeta and 13 Jbeta primers characterized the PCR. Here immunoSEQ multiplex PCR was the method, and the copy in TCRdb shows in-frame clones only, minus some. Seen in this sample are around 33,000 clones; the ten most common clones hold under 6%. The sample consisted of PBMCs. Source of these receptors: a woman in her thirties or forties in good health and CMV-seropositive.

CDR3 DNA: TGTGCCAGCTTGGTGGGACAGAAAGACAATCAGCCCCAGCATTTT. Residues: CASLVGQKDNQPQHF. This chain joins TRBV6-8 and TRBJ1-5; 7 bases agree with TRBD1. Germline V lookup: CDR1 MNHGY, CDR2 SAAAGT. The CDR3 covers 15 residues. V dropped 8 bases and J dropped 3; count of bases not matched to a gene: 10.

The V gene is TRBV2, the J gene TRBJ2-7; 7 positions agree with TRBD2. CDR3 size: 15 residues. J lost 0 bases, V lost 7 bases, and 9 bases had no gene match. Germline-derived CDR1 and CDR2 are SNHLY and FYNNEI. This CDR3 is CASNPNGRSSYEQYF. The CDR3 DNA is TGTGCCAGCAACCCCAACGGGAGGAGCTCCTACGAGCAGTACTTC.

The V gene is TRBV7-2, the J gene TRBJ2-3; possibly TRBD2 for D (5 bases). CDR3 length equals 15 residues. CDR1 is SGHTA, CDR2 FQGNSA, per germline. Between the trimmed V and J ends, which lost 5 bases and 1 base, there was a span of 13 bases. DNA of the CDR3: TGTGCCAGCAGCCTCCCGCCCGGGGGCACAGATACGCAGTATTTT. It codes for CASSLPPGGTDTQYF.

The chain uses TRBV6-5 and TRBJ2-5, with D perhaps matching TRBD1 (5 bases). This CDR3 comprises 14 residues. The V end lost 0 bases, the J end lost 7 bases, and 12 bases lay between the germline ends. Germline V gene sequence: CDR1 MNHEY, CDR2 SVGAGI. In nucleotides, the CDR3 is TGTGCCAGCAGTTACTCGATGGGGCCGGGGACCCAGTACTTC. The encoded protein is CASSYSMGPGTQYF.

The chain has TRBV18 and TRBJ1-2, with 9 bases aligning to TRBD1. The trim removed 2 bases at V and 4 bases at J, leaving 5 bases unmatched. The CDR3 extends over 15 amino acids. Germline assignment: CDR1 KGHSH and CDR2 LQKENI. CDR3 protein: CASSPNTGQGYGYTF. The CDR3 DNA sequence: TGTGCCAGCTCACCAAACACGGGACAGGGCTATGGCTACACCTTC.

About this clone: Additional DNA sequences in this sample encode the identical CDR3. The rearrangement joins TRBV30 to TRBJ2-5, with TRBD1 matching over 9 bases. The CDR3 is made up of 15 amino acids. Germline V gene lookup returns CDR1 GTSNPN and CDR2 SVGIG (reference sequence). V lost 4 bases to trimming and J lost 2 bases; unmatched junction nucleotides: 8. As DNA, the CDR3 is TGTGCCTGGAACACCGGGACAGGGCGGCAAGAGACCCAGTACTTC. Amino acid sequence: CAWNTGTGRQETQYF.

The gene calls are TRBV5-8 and TRBJ1-2, with 9 positions matching TRBD1. Germline CDR1 SGHTS, CDR2 YDEGEE. Trimming took 3 bases from V and 4 from J; bases not matched to a gene: 4. This CDR3 is 14 amino acids long. The CDR3 DNA is TGTGCCAGCAGCTCCGACAGGGGGATCTATGGCTACACCTTC. It encodes CASSSDRGIYGYTF.

V usage is TRBV2 and J usage is TRBJ2-7, with D perhaps matching TRBD2 (5 bases). The CDR3 contains 15 residues. The V end lost 2 bases, the J end lost 3 bases, and 14 bases lay between the germline ends. Germline V gene sequence: CDR1 SNHLY, CDR2 FYNNEI. This chain's CDR3 is CASSEPRPGVYEQYF. CDR3 DNA: TGTGCCAGCAGTGAACCCAGACCCGGGGTCTACGAGCAGTACTTC. Variable domain in full (rest from reference TRBV2 and TRBJ2-7): EPEVTQTPSHQVTQMGQEVILRCVPISNHLYFYWYRQILGQKVEFLVSFYNNEISEKSEIFDDQFSVERPDGSNFTLKIRSTKLEDSAMYFCASSEPRPGVYEQYFGPGTRLTVT.

The chain joins TRBV7-2 to TRBJ2-2, with no clear D. The V and J ends lost 6 bases and 3 bases respectively, with 23 bases between them. This CDR3 has 18 residues. Germline V CDR1 and CDR2: SGHTA, FQGNSA. The CDR3 DNA follows: TGTGCCAGCAGTGAAGCTTCGTTAGGAGACGTCGACACCGGGGAGCTGTTTTTT. Translated: CASSEASLGDVDTGELFF. The complete variable domain, with remaining parts taken from reference TRBV7-2 and TRBJ2-2, reads GAGVSQSPSNKVTEKGKDVELRCDPISGHTALYWYRQSLGQGLEFLIYFQGNSAPDKSGLPSDRFSAERTGGSVSTLTIQRTQQEDSAVYLCASSEASLGDVDTGELFFGEGSRLTVL.

The chain has TRBV10-1 and TRBJ2-3; 9 bases match TRBD1. V was pared by 2 bases and J by 3 bases, with 3 bases of the junction left unmatched. Germline CDR1 WNHNN, CDR2 SYGVQD (reference sequence). The CDR3 length is 15 residues. CDR3 DNA sequence: TGCGCCAGCAGTGAGGGGACAGGGTCTACAGATACGCAGTATTTT. Translating it yields CASSEGTGSTDTQYF.

The chain combines TRBV7-9 with TRBJ1-3; D gene unclear. Germline V CDR1 and CDR2: SEHNR, FQNEAQ (reference sequence). V was trimmed by 1 base and J by 8 bases, leaving 12 bases between them. The CDR3 covers 14 residues. CDR3 region: CASSLDSLPDTIYF. The CDR3 region has the DNA TGTGCCAGCAGCTTAGATAGCCTCCCGGACACCATATATTTT.

V gene TRBV6-4 combines with J gene TRBJ2-1; TRBD2 matches at 7 bases. J was trimmed by 4 bases and V by 3 bases; bases with no gene match: 3. The germline CDR1 and CDR2 sequences are MRHNA and SNTAGT. This CDR3 has 14 amino acids. Here the CDR3 DNA reads TGTGCCAGCAGTGAGGGCGGGGGTTACAATGAGCAGTTCTTC. This encodes CASSEGGGYNEQFF.

V usage is TRBV13 and J usage is TRBJ2-1; TRBD2 matches at 8 bases. In germline, CDR1 is PRHDT, CDR2 FYEKMQ (reference sequence). The CDR3 extends over 15 amino acids. Germline trimming cut 4 bases from V and 7 bases from J; bases unmatched to any gene: 9. Here the CDR3 reads CASSSQAGEGNEQFF. For the CDR3, the DNA is TGTGCCAGCAGCTCCCAAGCGGGAGAGGGAAATGAGCAGTTCTTC.

Comment on this clone: This same CDR3 is encoded by further DNA sequences in the sample. The chain carries TRBV2 and TRBJ2-7; 10 positions match TRBD2. Germline CDR1 SNHLY, CDR2 FYNNEI. The length of the CDR3 is 14 residues. The V gene end was trimmed by 10 bases and the J gene end by 3 bases; junction bases not matched to a gene: 9. This CDR3 is CAILIAGGNYEQYF. The CDR3 DNA reads as TGTGCCATCCTGATAGCGGGAGGAAACTACGAGCAGTACTTC. The whole variable domain, remainder taken from reference TRBV2 and TRBJ2-7, is EPEVTQTPSHQVTQMGQEVILRCVPISNHLYFYWYRQILGQKVEFLVSFYNNEISEKSEIFDDQFSVERPDGSNFTLKIRSTKLEDSAMYFCAILIAGGNYEQYFGPGTRLTVT.

This chain joins TRBV19 and TRBJ2-7, with 9 bases identical to TRBD1. CDR1 and CDR2 from the germline V gene are LNHDA and SQIVND (reference sequence). The CDR3 contains 15 residues. V dropped 4 bases and J dropped 5; count of bases not matched to a gene: 9. The CDR3 DNA sequence: TGTGCCAGTAGTACCAGTCCCGGGACAGGGAACGAGCAGTACTTC. It codes for CASSTSPGTGNEQYF.

The chain joins TRBV30 to TRBJ1-6, with D perhaps TRBD1 (5 bases). The germline V gene has CDR1 GTSNPN and CDR2 SVGIG (reference sequence). The CDR3 covers 13 residues. Trimming removed 3 bases from V and 7 bases from J, with 10 bases in between. The CDR3 DNA follows: TGTGCCTGGAGACAGACAGTGAATTCACCCCTCCACTTT. Its translation: CAWRQTVNSPLHF.

This chain joins TRBV7-9 and TRBJ1-2; 11 nucleotides match TRBD1. The CDR3 is 17 residues long. Germline CDR1 is SEHNR and CDR2 is FQNEAQ (reference sequence). V lost 5 bases and J lost 7; bases outside the gene matches: 15. The CDR3 loop is CASSPTPGQGERGGYTF. The CDR3 nucleotides read TGTGCCAGCAGCCCAACCCCGGGACAGGGGGAACGGGGTGGCTACACCTTC.

The chain is built from TRBV6-1 and TRBJ1-5; possible D gene TRBD1, 5 bases. V lost 4 bases, J lost 2 bases, and 15 bases lay in between. CDR1 is MNHNS, CDR2 SASEGT, per germline. This CDR3 is 16 amino acids long. The CDR3: CASSGQGVIGNQPQHF. DNA for the CDR3: TGTGCCAGCAGTGGGCAGGGCGTGATTGGCAATCAGCCCCAGCATTTT.

The rearrangement uses TRBV11-2 and TRBJ2-2; no reliable D call. Germline V gene sequence: CDR1 SGHAT, CDR2 FQNNGV. This CDR3 is 13 amino acids long. Trimming shortened V by 1 base and J by 4 bases, and 4 bases separated the two germline ends. The CDR3 is CASSLAGTGELFF. The CDR3 DNA reads TGTGCCAGCAGCTTAGCCGGCACCGGGGAGCTGTTTTTT.

The V and J genes are TRBV6-6 and TRBJ1-4, with D possibly being TRBD1 (6 bases). V lost 1 base, J lost 5 bases, and 11 bases lay in between. Germline CDR1 is MNHNY and CDR2 is SVGAGI (reference sequence). The CDR3 runs 15 residues. As DNA, the CDR3 is TGTGCCAGCAGTTACTTTGACAGGAGGAATGAAAAACTGTTTTTT. Its protein is CASSYFDRRNEKLFF.

V usage is TRBV19 and J usage is TRBJ2-1; 7 nucleotides agree with TRBD1. The CDR3 is 15 residues long. CDR1 LNHDA and CDR2 SQIVND come from the germline V gene (reference sequence). Trimming took 3 bases from V and 2 from J; bases not matched to a gene: 4. The CDR3 sequence: CASSITDRAYNEQFF. CDR3 DNA: TGTGCCAGTAGTATCACCGACAGGGCCTACAATGAGCAGTTCTTC.